The TCR beta chain described here comes from a study of blood T cell repertoires in COVID-19. Overall study: Material from acute and convalescent COVID-19 was sourced from the United States, Italy and Spain. The analysed material was cDNA or gDNA that came from T cells, B-cell-depleted T cells, or PBMCs.

Method: immunoSEQ multiplex PCR; TCRdb's copy keeps in-frame clones and lacks some. The sample has around 170,000 clones, roughly four fifths seen once. Trimming took 3 bases from V and 0 from J, leaving 11 bases between them. The CDR3 extends over 16 amino acids. Germline V CDR1 and CDR2: SNHLY, FYNNEI. The gene calls are TRBV2 and TRBJ1-4, with D perhaps matching TRBD1 (6 bases). This sequence originates from a man aged 50-60 years who had recovered from COVID-19. Sequencing input: PBMCs or T cells enriched from blood (not recorded which). This CDR3 reads CASSESTGTTNEKLFF. The CDR3 nucleotides are TGTGCCAGCAGTGAGAGCACAGGGACAACTAATGAAAAACTGTTTTTT.